This TCR beta chain came from a study of regulatory T cells in long-lasting Graves disease. CDR3 length: 13 residues. The germline V gene encodes CDR1 SGHTA and CDR2 FQGNSA. Trimming removed 5 bases at V and 4 bases at J, with 9 bases between. The time point was: newly diagnosed GD, antithyroid drugs for less than 3 months. The authors made the TCR library using RNA they extracted from PBMCs. This clonotype has at least ten counts. Assembly of TCR beta libraries relied on iRepertoire HTBI primers together with Arm-PCR of CDR3 regions. One entry per CDR3 protein, called by TCRdb with MiXCR from the multiplex PCR reads. The data hold roughly 610,000 distinct CDR3 sequences, with roughly 15% observed a single time. The data also belong to a second study, concerning T cells in Graves' hyperthyroidism and ophthalmopathy.

This sequence originates from a woman in her twenties or thirties with Graves disease. The J gene is TRBJ2-1, the V gene TRBV7-2; unclear D gene. The source was peripheral blood mononuclear cells (PBMCs), collected at new diagnosis, from a patient treated with antithyroid drugs. The CDR3 sequence is CASSPPFYNEQFF. CDR3 coding DNA: TGTGCCAGCAGCCCCCCCTTTTACAATGAGCAGTTCTTC.